The text below deals with one TCR beta chain. An end of the junction differs from the germline gene, which may be a read error. The data belong to a study of T cells in Graves' hyperthyroidism and ophthalmopathy. The CDR3 length is 14 residues. Germline values: CDR1 SGHTA, CDR2 FQGNSA. Amplification yielded TCR beta CDR3 regions, with RNA transcripts as the source. The TCR CDR3 was amplified in a first-round RT-PCR using the HTBI primer set. Using its own MiXCR run on the multiplex PCR reads, TCRdb lists one record per CDR3 protein. The sample shows about 840,000 distinct CDR3 sequences, 38% of them seen only once.

Sample: blood. This rearrangement joins TRBV7-2 to TRBJ2-5; a possible D gene is TRBD2 (6 bases). This TCR came from a man between 18 and 35 years old with Graves' hyperthyroidism. The CDR3 DNA reads TGTGCCAGCAGCTCAGTCGCGGGACCTCCGAAACACCACTTC. Encoded protein: CASSSVAGPPKHHF.